Listed here are 16 T cell receptor beta chains from one sample, sequenced in a study of T cells after yellow fever vaccination. Using its own MiXCR run on the 5' RACE reads, TCRdb lists one record per CDR3 protein. In the table there are around 500,000 distinct CDR3 sequences, 21% of which are singletons. The sample here was PBMCs, taken less than 25 days after the first yellow fever vaccination. Every receptor here comes from a man younger than 35 who received the YFV17D yellow fever vaccine.

This clonotype occurred a few times. The gene calls are TRBV7-9 and TRBJ2-1; either TRBD1 or TRBD2 may supply D (5 bases each). This CDR3 contains 14 residues. Germline assignment: CDR1 SEHNR and CDR2 FQNEAQ (reference sequence). Deletions cut 5 bases from V and 7 bases from J, with 15 bases between. The CDR3 region is CASSVSGTWNEQFF. CDR3 nucleotides: TGTGCCAGCAGCGTCTCCGGGACGTGGAATGAGCAGTTCTTC.

This clonotype has just a few counts. This sequence joins TRBV20-1 and TRBJ2-3, with no clear D. The V end was cut by 1 base, the J end by 3 bases, with 11 bases between. The CDR3 length is 14 residues. Germline V gives CDR1 DFQATT, CDR2 SNEGSKA (reference sequence). CDR3: CSARVGGPTDTQYF. CDR3 nucleotides: TGCAGTGCTAGAGTCGGCGGACCGACAGATACGCAGTATTTT.

V is TRBV10-3 and J is TRBJ1-6; D is ambiguous. The CDR3 consists of 14 residues. Germline-derived CDR1 and CDR2 are ENHRY and SYGVKD. V was pared by 3 bases and J by 0 bases, with 3 bases between. As DNA, the CDR3 is TGTGCCATCAGTGAAGGCTCCTATAATTCACCCCTCCACTTT. The encoded protein is CAISEGSYNSPLHF.

The chain links TRBV4-1 to TRBJ2-7; no definite D call. The ends were cut back, 0 bases at V and 9 bases at J, with 21 bases in the middle. CDR1 and CDR2 (germline): MGHRA, YSYEKL. This CDR3 is 16 amino acids long. CDR3 nucleotide sequence: TGCGCCAGCAGCCAAGATGAGTCCCTCGGGCCCCTGCCGCAGTACGTC. It codes for CASSQDESLGPLPQYV.

The chain joins TRBV7-9 to TRBJ2-3; D is unresolved. V dropped 1 base and J dropped 7 bases, with 6 bases sitting between them. Germline V lookup: CDR1 SEHNR, CDR2 FQNEAQ (reference sequence). The CDR3 loop spans 12 amino acids. CDR3 bases: TGTGCCAGCAGCTTAGGCTCAAATACGCAGTATTTT. This gives the protein CASSLGSNTQYF.

This clonotype has only a few counts. The CDR3 is CASIETATNEKLFF. CDR3 nucleotides: TGTGCCAGTATTGAGACAGCAACTAATGAAAAACTGTTTTTT. V gene TRBV19 combines with J gene TRBJ1-4, with D maybe TRBD1 (5 bases). The CDR3 is 14 residues long. Germline loops: CDR1 LNHDA, CDR2 SQIVND (reference sequence). Between the trimmed V and J ends, which lost 7 bases and 0 bases, there was a span of 9 bases.

This clonotype has only a few counts. The chain joins TRBV19 to TRBJ2-7; D is tentatively TRBD1 or TRBD2 (5 bases each). CDR1 and CDR2 from the germline V gene are LNHDA and SQIVND (reference sequence). Trimming removed 5 bases from V and 0 bases from J, with 11 bases in between. The CDR3 is 14 residues long. Here the CDR3 DNA reads TGTGCCAGTAGTCCCGAGGGGTTCTCCTACGAGCAGTACGTC. This gives the protein CASSPEGFSYEQYV.

There are a few counts of this clonotype. This sequence joins TRBV19 and TRBJ1-2; D is perhaps TRBD1 (5 bases). The CDR3 consists of 12 residues. V lost 5 bases to trimming and J lost 5 bases, with 9 bases between them. The V gene's germline CDR1 is LNHDA and CDR2 SQIVND (reference sequence). The DNA for the CDR3 is TGTGCCAGTAGTTCGGGACTTTATGGCTACACCTTC. As protein: CASSSGLYGYTF.

CDR3 residues: CAWSAVLWGGNEQYF. CDR3 DNA sequence: TGTGCCTGGAGTGCCGTTTTGTGGGGGGGCAACGAGCAGTACTTC. The chain employs TRBV30 and TRBJ2-7; the D gene is possibly TRBD2 (7 bases). V lost 1 base and J lost 5, with 18 bases in between. The CDR3 runs 15 residues. The germline V gene encodes CDR1 GTSNPN and CDR2 SVGIG (reference sequence).

The V and J genes are TRBV28 and TRBJ1-6; a possible D gene is TRBD1 (6 bases). CDR1 is MDHEN, CDR2 SYDVKM, per germline. The V gene lost 2 bases and the J gene lost 8 bases, with 10 bases spanning the gap. The CDR3 is 14 residues long. The CDR3, as DNA: TGTGCCAGCAGTTTAATGCGACAGGATTCACCCCTCCACTTT. Protein product: CASSLMRQDSPLHF.

In its sample, this clonotype was seen a few times. V usage is TRBV5-6 and J usage is TRBJ2-3; no definite D call. Per the germline V gene, CDR1 is SGHDT and CDR2 is YYEEEE. This CDR3 has 16 amino acids. Trimming stripped 1 base from V and 4 bases from J, with 16 bases between. The CDR3 nucleotides read TGTGCCAGCAGCTTGAGTTCAAGCGCCTTGGCAGATACGCAGTATTTT. It codes for CASSLSSSALADTQYF. Filled out from reference TRBV5-6 and TRBJ2-3, the complete variable domain reads DAGVTQSPTHLIKTRGQQVTLRCSPKSGHDTVSWYQQALGQGPQFIFQYYEEEERQRGNFPDRFSGHQFPNYSSELNVNALLLGDSALYLCASSLSSSALADTQYFGPGTRLTVL.

This clonotype has only a few counts. This chain joins TRBV4-2 and TRBJ2-7; the D is unclear. The CDR3 consists of 15 residues. V was shortened by 0 bases and J by 2 bases, with 11 bases between the two germline ends. Germline lookup yields CDR1 LGHNA and CDR2 YNFKEQ. CDR3 region: CASSQDRTVAYEQYF. CDR3 nucleotide sequence: TGTGCCAGCAGCCAAGATCGCACAGTGGCCTACGAGCAGTACTTC.

Remarks on this clonotype: A much larger clone sits a single nucleotide away, making a read error possible. The chain recombines TRBV25-1 with TRBJ1-2; 9 bases are a match to TRBD1. J gave up 3 bases and V 6 bases, and 5 bases lay outside the gene matches. Germline V gene sequence: CDR1 MGHDK, CDR2 SYGVNS. The CDR3 is 14 residues long. This chain's CDR3 is CASSARDRDYGYTF. The DNA for the CDR3 is TGTGCCAGCAGCGCCCGGGACAGGGACTATGGCTACACCTTC.

The chain employs TRBV7-9 and TRBJ2-3; possibly TRBD1 for D (6 bases). V lost 10 bases and J lost 2, with 13 bases in between. The CDR3 has 13 residues. The V gene's germline CDR1 is SEHNR and CDR2 FQNEAQ (reference sequence). The CDR3 loop is CANAQGNTDTQYF. The CDR3 coding sequence is TGTGCCAATGCACAGGGTAACACAGATACGCAGTATTTT.

The chain has TRBV7-2 and TRBJ1-1; TRBD1 might be the D (6 bases). The CDR3 loop spans 14 amino acids. V was shortened by 5 bases and J by 4 bases, with 14 bases between the two germline ends. Germline V gene sequence: CDR1 SGHTA, CDR2 FQGNSA. The CDR3 sequence: CASSGDGGATEAFF. The CDR3 DNA reads TGTGCCAGCAGCGGTGATGGGGGGGCCACTGAAGCTTTCTTT.

J is TRBJ1-5 and V is TRBV20-1, with a tentative D call TRBD1 (6 bases). Germline CDR1 reads DFQATT; CDR2 reads SNEGSKA (reference sequence). The germline V and J ends were trimmed by 2 bases and 4 bases, with 15 bases remaining between them. CDR3 length: 15 amino acids. CDR3 nucleotides: TGCAGTGCTAGACGGGGGTGGGGGCTTAATCAGCCCCAGCATTTT. Protein product: CSARRGWGLNQPQHF.